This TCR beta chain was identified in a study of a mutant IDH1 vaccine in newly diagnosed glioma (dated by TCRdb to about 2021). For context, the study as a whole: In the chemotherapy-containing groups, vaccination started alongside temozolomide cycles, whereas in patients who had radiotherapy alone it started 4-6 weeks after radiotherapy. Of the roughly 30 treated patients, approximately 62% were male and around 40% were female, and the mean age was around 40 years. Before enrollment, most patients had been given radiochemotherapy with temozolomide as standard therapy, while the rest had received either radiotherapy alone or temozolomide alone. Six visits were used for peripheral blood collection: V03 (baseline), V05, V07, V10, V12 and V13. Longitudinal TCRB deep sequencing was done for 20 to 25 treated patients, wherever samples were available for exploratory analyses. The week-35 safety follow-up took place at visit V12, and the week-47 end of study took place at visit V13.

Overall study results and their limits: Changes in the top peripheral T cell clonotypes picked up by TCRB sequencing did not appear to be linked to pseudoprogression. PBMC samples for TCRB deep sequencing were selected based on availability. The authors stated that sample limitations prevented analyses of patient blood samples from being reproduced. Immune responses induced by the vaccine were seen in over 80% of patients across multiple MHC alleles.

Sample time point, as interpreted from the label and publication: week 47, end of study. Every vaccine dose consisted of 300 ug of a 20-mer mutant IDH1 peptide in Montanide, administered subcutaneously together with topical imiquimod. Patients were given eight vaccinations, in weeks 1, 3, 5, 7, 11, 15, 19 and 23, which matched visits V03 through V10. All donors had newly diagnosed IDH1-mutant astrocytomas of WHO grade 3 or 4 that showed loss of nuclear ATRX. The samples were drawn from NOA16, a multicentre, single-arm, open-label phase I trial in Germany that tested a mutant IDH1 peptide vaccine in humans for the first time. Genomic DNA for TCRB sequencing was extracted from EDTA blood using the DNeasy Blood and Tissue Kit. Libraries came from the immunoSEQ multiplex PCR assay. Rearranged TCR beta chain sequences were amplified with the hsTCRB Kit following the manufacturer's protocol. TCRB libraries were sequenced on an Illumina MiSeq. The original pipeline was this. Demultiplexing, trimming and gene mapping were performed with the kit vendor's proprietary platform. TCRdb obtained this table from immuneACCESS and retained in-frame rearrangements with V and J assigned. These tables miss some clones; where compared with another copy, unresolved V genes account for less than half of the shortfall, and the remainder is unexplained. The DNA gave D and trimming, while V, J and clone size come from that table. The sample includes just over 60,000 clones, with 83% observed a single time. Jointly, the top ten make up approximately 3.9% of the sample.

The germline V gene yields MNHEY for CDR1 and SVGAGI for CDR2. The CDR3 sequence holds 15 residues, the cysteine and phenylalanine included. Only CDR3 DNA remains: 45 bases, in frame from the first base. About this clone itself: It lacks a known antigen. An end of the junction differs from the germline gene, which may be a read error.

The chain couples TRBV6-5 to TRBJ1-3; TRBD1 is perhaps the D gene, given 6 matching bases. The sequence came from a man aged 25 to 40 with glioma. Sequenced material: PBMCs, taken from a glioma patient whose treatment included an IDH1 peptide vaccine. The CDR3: CAGSRGGEAGNTIYF. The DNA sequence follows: TGTGCCGGCAGCCGAGGGGGGGAAGCTGGAAACACCATATATTTT.